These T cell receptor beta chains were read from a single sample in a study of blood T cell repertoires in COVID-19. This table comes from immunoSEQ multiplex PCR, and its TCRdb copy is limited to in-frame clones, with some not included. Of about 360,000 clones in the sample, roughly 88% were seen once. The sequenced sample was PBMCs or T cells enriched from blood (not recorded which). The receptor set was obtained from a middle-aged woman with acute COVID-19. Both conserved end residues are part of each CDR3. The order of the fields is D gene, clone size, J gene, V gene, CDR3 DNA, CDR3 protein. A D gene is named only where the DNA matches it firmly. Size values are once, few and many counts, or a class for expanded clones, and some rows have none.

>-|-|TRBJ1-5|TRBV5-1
TGCGCCAGCAGCTTGGAGCCGAATCAGCCCCAGCATTTT
CASSLEPNQPQHF
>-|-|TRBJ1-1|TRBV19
TGTGCCAGTAGTCTGGGATCGGGAACTGAAGCTTTCTTT
CASSLGSGTEAFF
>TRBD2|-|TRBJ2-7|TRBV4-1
TGCGCCAGCAGCCAAGGGGGACTAGCGGGGGCCTCTCGCTCCTACGAGCAGTACTTC
CASSQGGLAGASRSYEQYF
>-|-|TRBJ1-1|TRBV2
TGTGCCAGCAGTGTGTTAGCAAACACTGAAGCTTTCTTT
CASSVLANTEAFF
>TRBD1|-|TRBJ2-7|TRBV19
TGTGCCAGTAGTATTCAGGGGACAGGCCTATCCTACGAGCAGTACTTC
CASSIQGTGLSYEQYF
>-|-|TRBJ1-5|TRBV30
TGTGCCTGGAGTGACAGCTTCAATCAGCCCCAGCATTTT
CAWSDSFNQPQHF
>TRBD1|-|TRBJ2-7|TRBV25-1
TGTGCCAGCGATCCCGGGACAGGGGATCACGAGCAGTACTTC
CASDPGTGDHEQYF
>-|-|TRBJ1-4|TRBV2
TGTGCCAGCAGACCCACGGGATCCGATGTCCTCTTT
CASRPTGSDVLF
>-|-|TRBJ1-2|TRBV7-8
TGTGCCAGCGGGGGACAACAGGGACCTAACTATGGCTACACCTTC
CASGGQQGPNYGYTF
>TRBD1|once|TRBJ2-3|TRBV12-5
TGTGCTAGTGGTTCGACGAGACAGGGGACAGATACGCAGTATTTT
CASGSTRQGTDTQYF
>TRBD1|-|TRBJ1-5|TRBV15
TGTGCCACCAGCAGGGGACAGCCAAATCAGCCCCAGCATTTT
CATSRGQPNQPQHF
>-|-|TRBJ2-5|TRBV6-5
TGTGCCAGCAGTAGGGGGTCCATGGAGACCCAGTACTTC
CASSRGSMETQYF
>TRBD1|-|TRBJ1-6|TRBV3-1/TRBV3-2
TGTGCCAGCAGCTCGTTGGACAGGTCGAGCTCCTATAATTCACCCCTCCACTTT
CASSSLDRSSSYNSPLHF
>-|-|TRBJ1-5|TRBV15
TGTGCCACCAGCTCCAAATCAGGGGTATCGCCCCAGCATTTT
CATSSKSGVSPQHF
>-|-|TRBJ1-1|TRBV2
TGTGCCAGCAGTGCACGAGTACCGACTGAAGCTTTCTTT
CASSARVPTEAFF
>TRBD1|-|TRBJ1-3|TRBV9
TGTGCCAGCAGCGTACAGGGGGCCCCTGGAAACACCATATATTTT
CASSVQGAPGNTIYF
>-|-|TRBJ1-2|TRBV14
TGTGCCAGCACGCCAACCTTCCCTGCCAACAGGGTGGACGGCTACACCTTC
CASTPTFPANRVDGYTF
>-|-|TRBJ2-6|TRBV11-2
TGTGCCAGCAGCGTTTCTGGGGCCCAGACTTTC
CASSVSGAQTF
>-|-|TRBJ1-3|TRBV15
TGTGCCACCAGCAGAGATTTGAGCTTCTCTGGAAACACCATATATTTT
CATSRDLSFSGNTIYF
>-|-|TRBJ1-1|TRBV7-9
TGTGCCAGCACCCGGACAACGGTGAACACTGAAGCTTTCTTT
CASTRTTVNTEAFF
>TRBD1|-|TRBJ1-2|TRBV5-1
TGCGCCAGCCGGACAGGAGATCAATATGGCTACACCTTC
CASRTGDQYGYTF
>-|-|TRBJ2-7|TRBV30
TGTGCCTGGAGTCCGGGAAACTACGAGCAGTACTTC
CAWSPGNYEQYF
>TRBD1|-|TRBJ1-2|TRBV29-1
TGCAGCGGCTGGACAGGGGTTGGGTATGGCTACACCTTC
CSGWTGVGYGYTF
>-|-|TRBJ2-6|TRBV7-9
TGTGCCAGCAGCTCACTGGGGCTTGGGGCCAACGTCCTGACTTTC
CASSSLGLGANVLTF
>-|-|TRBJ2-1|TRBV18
TGTGCCAGCTCATACGGACAGTCCAATGAGCAGTTCTTC
CASSYGQSNEQFF
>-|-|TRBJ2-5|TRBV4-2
TGTGCCAGCAGCCCAAGACTTGGGCTAGCAGAGACCCAGTACTTC
CASSPRLGLAETQYF
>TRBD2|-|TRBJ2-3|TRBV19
TGTGCCAGTAAACCCGGGGGGGCCGCGAGCACAGATACGCAGTATTTT
CASKPGGAASTDTQYF
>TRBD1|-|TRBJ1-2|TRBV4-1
TGCGCCAGCAGCCAAGGCCTTGGACAGGACATCTACACCTTC
CASSQGLGQDIYTF
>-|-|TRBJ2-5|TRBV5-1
TGCGCCAGCAGCTTGGCGACTAACCAAGAGACCCAGTACTTC
CASSLATNQETQYF
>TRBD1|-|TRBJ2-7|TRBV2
TGTGCCAGCAGTGAAGCGGGACAGGGGATCGACTACGAGCAGTACTTC
CASSEAGQGIDYEQYF
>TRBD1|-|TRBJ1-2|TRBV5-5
TGTGCCAGCAGCTTGGTTGACAGGGGTGGCGGCTACACCTTC
CASSLVDRGGGYTF
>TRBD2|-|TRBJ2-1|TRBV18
TGTGCCAGCTCACCACCTGGGACTAGTCCGGGTAATGAGCAGTTCTTC
CASSPPGTSPGNEQFF
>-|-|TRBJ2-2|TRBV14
TGTGCCAGCAGCCAAGTAGGGGAGCTGTTTTTT
CASSQVGELFF
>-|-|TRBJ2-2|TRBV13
TGTGCCAGCAGCTTACGGGCGGGGACGAACACCGGGGAGCTGTTTTTT
CASSLRAGTNTGELFF
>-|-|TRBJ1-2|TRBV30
TGTGCCTGGAGTGTACCGAGACAGTCAAACTATGGCTACACCTTC
CAWSVPRQSNYGYTF
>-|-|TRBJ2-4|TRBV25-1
TGTGCCAGCAGTGAAGCAGGGATAGCCAAAAACATTCAGTACTTC
CASSEAGIAKNIQYF
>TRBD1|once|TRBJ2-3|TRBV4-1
TGCGCCAGCAGCCAAGATCAGGGGGTCGATACGCAGTATTTT
CASSQDQGVDTQYF
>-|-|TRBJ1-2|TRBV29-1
TGCAGCGTAACCGGGACAAATGGCTACACCTTC
CSVTGTNGYTF
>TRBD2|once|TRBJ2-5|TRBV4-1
TGCGCCAGCAGCCAAGTTCGACTAGCGGGGGAGACCCAGTACTTC
CASSQVRLAGETQYF
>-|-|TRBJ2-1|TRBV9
TGTGCCAGTTCAAATACCGGAGGGACCTACAATGAGCAGTTCTTC
CASSNTGGTYNEQFF
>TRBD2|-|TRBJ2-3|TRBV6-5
TGTGCCAGCAGGGACGGGACTAGCGGGGGAACGCAGTATTTT
CASRDGTSGGTQYF
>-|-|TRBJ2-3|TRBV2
TGTGCCAGCAGCTTCGTAGGGGGCACAGATACGCAGTATTTT
CASSFVGGTDTQYF
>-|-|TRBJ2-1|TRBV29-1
TGCAGCGTTGTCGACCTAGGGGGAAGAAATGAGCAGTTCTTC
CSVVDLGGRNEQFF
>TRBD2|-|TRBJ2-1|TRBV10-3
TGTGCCATCAGTGAGCCTAGCGGGGGGGGTTACAATGAGCAGTTCTTC
CAISEPSGGGYNEQFF
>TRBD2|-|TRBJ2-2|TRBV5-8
TGTGCCAGCAGCTTAGTGACTAGCGATCCAAACACCGGGGAGCTGTTTTTT
CASSLVTSDPNTGELFF
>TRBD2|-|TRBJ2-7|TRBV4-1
TGCGCCAGCAGCCAAGGGGAGGGGCCTGGCTACGAGCAGTACTTC
CASSQGEGPGYEQYF
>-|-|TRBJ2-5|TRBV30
TGTGCCTGGAGTTACCGGGACATACCAGAGACCCAGTACTTC
CAWSYRDIPETQYF
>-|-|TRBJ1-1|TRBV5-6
TGTGCCAGCAGCGCGGACACCAGGAACACTGAAGCTTTCTTT
CASSADTRNTEAFF
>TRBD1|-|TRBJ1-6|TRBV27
TGTGCCAGCAGAGGGACAGGGAGAAATTCACCCCTCCACTTT
CASRGTGRNSPLHF
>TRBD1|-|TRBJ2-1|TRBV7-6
TGTGCCAGCAGCTTAGAGTCAGGGGGCGGTGAGCAGTTCTTC
CASSLESGGGEQFF
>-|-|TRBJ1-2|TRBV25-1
TGTGCCAGCGCCCGGCCGGGAAAATACTATGGCTACACCTTC
CASARPGKYYGYTF
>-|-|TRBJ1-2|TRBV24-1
TGTGCCACCAGTGATTTAGGAGGGAGGAACTATGGCTACACCTTC
CATSDLGGRNYGYTF
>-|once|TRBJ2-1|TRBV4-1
TGCGCCAGCACCGGGACAAACTCCTACAATGAGCAGTTCTTC
CASTGTNSYNEQFF
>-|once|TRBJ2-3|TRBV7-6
TGTGCCAGCAGCTCTTTAGCCGGGGGCACAGATACGCAGTATTTT
CASSSLAGGTDTQYF
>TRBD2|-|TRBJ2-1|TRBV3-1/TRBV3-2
TGTGCCAGCAGCCAGACTAGCCTCAATGAGCAGTTCTTC
CASSQTSLNEQFF
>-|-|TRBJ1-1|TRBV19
TGTGCCAGTGAAGGGGGACGGCCGAACACTGAAGCTTTCTTT
CASEGGRPNTEAFF